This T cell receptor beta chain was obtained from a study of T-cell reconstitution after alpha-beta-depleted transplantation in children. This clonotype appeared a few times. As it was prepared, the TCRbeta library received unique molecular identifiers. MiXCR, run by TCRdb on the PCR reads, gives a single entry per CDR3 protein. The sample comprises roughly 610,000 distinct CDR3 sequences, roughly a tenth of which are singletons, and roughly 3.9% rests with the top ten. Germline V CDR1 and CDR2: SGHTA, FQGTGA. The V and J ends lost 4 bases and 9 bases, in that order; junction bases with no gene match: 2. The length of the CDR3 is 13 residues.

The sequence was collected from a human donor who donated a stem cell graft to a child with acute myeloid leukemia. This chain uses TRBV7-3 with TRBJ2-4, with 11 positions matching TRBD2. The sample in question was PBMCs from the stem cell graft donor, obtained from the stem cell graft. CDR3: CASSSGTSGIQYF. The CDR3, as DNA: TGTGCCAGCAGCTCCGGGACTAGCGGCATTCAGTACTTC. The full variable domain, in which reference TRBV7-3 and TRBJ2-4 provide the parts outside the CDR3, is GAGVSQTPSNKVTEKGKYVELRCDPISGHTALYWYRQSLGQGPEFLIYFQGTGAADDSGLPNDRFFAVRPEGSVSTLKIQRTERGDSAVYLCASSSGTSGIQYFGAGTRLSVL.